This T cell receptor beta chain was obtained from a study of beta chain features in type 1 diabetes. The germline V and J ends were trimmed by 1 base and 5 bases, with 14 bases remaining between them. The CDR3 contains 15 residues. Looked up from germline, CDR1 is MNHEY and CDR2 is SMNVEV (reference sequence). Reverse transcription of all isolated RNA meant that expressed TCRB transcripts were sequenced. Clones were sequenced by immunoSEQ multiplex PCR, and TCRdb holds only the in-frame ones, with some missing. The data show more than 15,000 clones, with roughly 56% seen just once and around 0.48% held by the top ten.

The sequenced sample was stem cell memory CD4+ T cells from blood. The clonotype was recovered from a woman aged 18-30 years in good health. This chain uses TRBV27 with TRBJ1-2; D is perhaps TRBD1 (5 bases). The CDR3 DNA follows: TGTGCCAGCAGTTTATTCGGGCGGGGCGAGTATGGCTACACCTTC. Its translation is CASSLFGRGEYGYTF.